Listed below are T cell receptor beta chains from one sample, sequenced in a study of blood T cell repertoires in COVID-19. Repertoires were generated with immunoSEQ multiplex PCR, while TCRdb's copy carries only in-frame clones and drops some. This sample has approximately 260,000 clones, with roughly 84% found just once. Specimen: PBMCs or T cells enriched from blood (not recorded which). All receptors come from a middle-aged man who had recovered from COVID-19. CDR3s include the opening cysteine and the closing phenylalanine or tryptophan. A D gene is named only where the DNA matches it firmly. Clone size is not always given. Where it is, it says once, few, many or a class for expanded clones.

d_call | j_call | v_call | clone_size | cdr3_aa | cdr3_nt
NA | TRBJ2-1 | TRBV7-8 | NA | CASSLSGAHYNEQFF | TGTGCCAGCAGCCTTTCAGGGGCCCACTACAATGAGCAGTTCTTC
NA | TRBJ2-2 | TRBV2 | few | CASVRDKNTGELFF | TGTGCCAGCGTCCGGGACAAGAACACCGGGGAGCTGTTTTTT
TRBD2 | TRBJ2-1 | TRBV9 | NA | CASSVATPGLAGVEQFF | TGTGCCAGCAGCGTAGCTACTCCAGGACTAGCGGGAGTTGAGCAGTTCTTC
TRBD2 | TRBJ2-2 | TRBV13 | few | CASSSTSGRAPGELFF | TGTGCCAGCAGCTCCACTAGCGGGAGGGCTCCCGGGGAGCTGTTTTTT
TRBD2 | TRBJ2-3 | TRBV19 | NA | CASSTLTWELADTDTQYF | TGTGCCAGTAGTACTCTAACCTGGGAGCTAGCGGACACAGATACGCAGTATTTT
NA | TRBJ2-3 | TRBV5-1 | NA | CASSLRGNPSTDTQYF | TGCGCCAGCAGCTTGAGGGGGAATCCTAGCACAGATACGCAGTATTTT
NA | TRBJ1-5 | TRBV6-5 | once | CASIAQNSNQPQHF | TGTGCCAGCATAGCCCAGAATAGCAATCAGCCCCAGCATTTT
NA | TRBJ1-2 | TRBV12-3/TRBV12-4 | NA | CASSFTGAGYTF | TGTGCCAGCAGTTTTACGGGAGCTGGCTACACCTTC
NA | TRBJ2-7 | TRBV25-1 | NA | CASSTGVRGYEQYF | TGTGCCAGCAGTACCGGGGTTAGAGGCTACGAGCAGTACTTC
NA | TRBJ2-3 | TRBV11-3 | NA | CASSSLQQALAGFEDTQYF | TGTGCCAGCAGCTCCCTTCAACAAGCCTTGGCGGGGTTTGAAGATACGCAGTATTTT